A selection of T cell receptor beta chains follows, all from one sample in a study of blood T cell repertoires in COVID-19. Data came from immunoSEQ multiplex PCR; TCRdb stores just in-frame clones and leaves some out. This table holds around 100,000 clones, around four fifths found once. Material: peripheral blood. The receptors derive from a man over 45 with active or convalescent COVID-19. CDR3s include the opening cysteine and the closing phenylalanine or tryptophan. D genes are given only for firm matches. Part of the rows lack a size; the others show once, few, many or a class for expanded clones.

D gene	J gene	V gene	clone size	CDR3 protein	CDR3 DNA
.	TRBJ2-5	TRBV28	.	CASSLGQKETQYF	TGTGCCAGCAGTTTAGGTCAGAAAGAGACCCAGTACTTC
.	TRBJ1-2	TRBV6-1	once	CASSEHGPEGYGYTF	TGTGCCAGCAGTGAACACGGCCCGGAGGGCTATGGCTACACCTTC
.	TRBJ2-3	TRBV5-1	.	CASSLAVTGTDTQYF	TGCGCCAGCAGCTTGGCCGTGACAGGCACAGATACGCAGTATTTT
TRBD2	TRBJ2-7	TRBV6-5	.	CASSLAGDSYEQYF	TGTGCCAGCAGTTTAGCGGGAGATTCCTACGAGCAGTACTTC
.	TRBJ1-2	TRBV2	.	CASSEGQYGYTF	TGTGCCAGCAGTGAAGGACAATATGGCTACACCTTC
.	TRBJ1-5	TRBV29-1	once	CSARTDLSNQPQHF	TGCAGCGCCCGGACAGACTTGAGCAATCAGCCCCAGCATTTT
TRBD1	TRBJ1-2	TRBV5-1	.	CASSVTGAEGYTF	TGCGCCAGCAGCGTGACAGGGGCGGAAGGCTACACCTTC
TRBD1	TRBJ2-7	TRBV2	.	CASSRDSSYEQYF	TGTGCCAGCAGTCGGGACAGTTCCTACGAGCAGTACTTC
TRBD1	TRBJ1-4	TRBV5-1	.	CASSPREGAYEKLFF	TGCGCCAGCAGCCCCCGGGAGGGGGCGTATGAAAAACTGTTTTTT
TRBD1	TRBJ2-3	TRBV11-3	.	CASRLQGADTQYF	TGTGCCAGCAGGTTACAGGGGGCAGATACGCAGTATTTT
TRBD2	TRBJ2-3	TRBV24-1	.	CATSGGGTDTQYF	TGTGCCACGAGCGGGGGAGGCACAGATACGCAGTATTTT
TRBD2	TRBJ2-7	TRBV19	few	CASSFASGTYEQYF	TGTGCCAGTAGTTTCGCTAGCGGGACCTACGAGCAGTACTTC
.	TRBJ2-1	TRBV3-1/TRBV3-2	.	CASSGGGLSYNEQFF	TGTGCCAGCAGTGGAGGCGGACTGTCCTACAATGAGCAGTTCTTC
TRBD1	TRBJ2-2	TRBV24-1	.	CATSATGGSPGELFF	TGTGCCACCAGTGCGACAGGGGGCTCTCCCGGGGAGCTGTTTTTT
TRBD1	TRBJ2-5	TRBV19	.	CASSKVGQGAIETQYF	TGTGCCAGTAGTAAAGTCGGACAGGGGGCGATTGAGACCCAGTACTTC
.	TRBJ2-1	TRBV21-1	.	CASARLAEGIPYNEQFF	TGTGCCAGCGCCAGGCTAGCGGAGGGAATCCCCTACAATGAGCAGTTCTTC
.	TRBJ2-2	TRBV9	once	CASSVGQGSGELFF	TGTGCCAGCAGCGTAGGGCAGGGCAGCGGGGAGCTGTTTTTT
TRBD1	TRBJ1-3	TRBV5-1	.	CASSLAGDRDGNTIYF	TGCGCCAGCAGCTTGGCCGGGGACAGGGACGGAAACACCATATATTTT
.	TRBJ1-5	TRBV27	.	CASSHQHF	TGTGCCAGCAGTCACCAGCATTTT
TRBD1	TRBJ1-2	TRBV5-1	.	CASSLTGTGYGYTF	TGCGCCAGCAGCCTAACCGGGACAGGGTATGGCTACACCTTC
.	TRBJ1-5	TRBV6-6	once	CASSYSEVSNQPQHF	TGTGCCAGCAGTTACTCCGAGGTTAGCAATCAGCCCCAGCATTTT
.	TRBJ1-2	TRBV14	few	CASSQITTVASGDYGYTF	TGTGCCAGCAGCCAAATTACGACAGTAGCTTCCGGCGACTATGGCTACACCTTC
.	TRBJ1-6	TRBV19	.	CASGGQENSPLHF	TGTGCCAGTGGTGGGCAGGAAAATTCACCCCTCCACTTT
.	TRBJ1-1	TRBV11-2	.	CASSPPGEAFF	TGTGCCAGCAGCCCCCCCGGTGAAGCTTTCTTT
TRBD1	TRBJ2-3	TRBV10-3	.	CAVSGGSSTDTQYF	TGTGCCGTTTCAGGGGGTTCTAGCACAGATACGCAGTATTTT
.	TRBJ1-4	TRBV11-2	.	CASSKDRMELFF	TGTGCCAGCAGCAAGGACAGAATGGAACTGTTTTTT
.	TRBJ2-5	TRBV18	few	CASSPEGGIETQYF	TGTGCCAGCTCACCTGAGGGCGGGATCGAGACCCAGTACTTC
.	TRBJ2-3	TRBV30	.	CAWSVTVYTDTQYF	TGTGCCTGGAGTGTAACAGTTTACACAGATACGCAGTATTTT
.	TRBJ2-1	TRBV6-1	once	CASSATLAESSYNEQFF	TGTGCCAGCAGTGCCACCTTAGCAGAGAGCTCCTACAATGAGCAGTTCTTC
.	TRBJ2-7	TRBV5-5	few	CASSLAGAGPPEQYF	TGTGCCAGCAGCTTGGCGGGAGCCGGGCCCCCCGAGCAGTACTTC
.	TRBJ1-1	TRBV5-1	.	CASSLLAGGMNTEAFF	TGCGCCAGCAGCTTGTTAGCTGGCGGCATGAACACTGAAGCTTTCTTT
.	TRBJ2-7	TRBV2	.	CASSEQRRSYEQYF	TGTGCCAGCAGTGAGCAGCGTCGCTCCTACGAGCAGTACTTC
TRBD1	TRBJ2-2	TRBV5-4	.	CASSRGQGNTGELFF	TGTGCCAGCAGCCGGGGACAGGGGAACACCGGGGAGCTGTTTTTT
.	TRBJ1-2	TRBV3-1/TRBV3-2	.	CASSQGGVYGYTF	TGTGCCAGCAGCCAAGGGGGGGTTTATGGCTACACCTTC
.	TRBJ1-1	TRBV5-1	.	CASSLEDRNTEAFF	TGCGCCAGCAGCTTGGAGGACAGGAACACTGAAGCTTTCTTT
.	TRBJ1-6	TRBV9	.	CASSDDSSPLHF	TGTGCCAGCTCTGATGACTCTTCACCCCTCCACTTT
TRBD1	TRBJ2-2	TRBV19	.	CASRLRDRVAGELFF	TGTGCCAGTAGATTGAGGGACAGGGTAGCCGGGGAGCTGTTTTTT
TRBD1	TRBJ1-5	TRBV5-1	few	CASSRHQGACSYSNQPQHF	TGCGCCAGCAGTCGTCACCAGGGGGCCTGTTCTTATAGCAATCAGCCCCAGCATTTT
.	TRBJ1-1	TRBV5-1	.	CASSLGVSDTEAFF	TGCGCCAGCAGCTTAGGGGTATCGGACACTGAAGCTTTCTTT
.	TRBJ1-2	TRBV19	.	CASSIGPMAYGYTF	TGTGCCAGTAGTATAGGCCCCATGGCCTATGGCTACACCTTC
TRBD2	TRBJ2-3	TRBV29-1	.	CSVASVERGTADTQYF	TGCAGCGTTGCCTCAGTGGAGCGGGGGACTGCAGATACGCAGTATTTT
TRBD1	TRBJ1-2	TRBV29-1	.	CSVEGDRGLYGYTF	TGCAGCGTTGAAGGGGACAGGGGGCTTTATGGCTACACCTTC
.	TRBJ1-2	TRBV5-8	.	CASSLVSVLRGYTF	TGTGCCAGCAGCTTGGTGTCAGTACTAAGGGGCTACACCTTC
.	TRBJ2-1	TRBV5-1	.	CASSRPSRGYNEQFF	TGCGCCAGCAGTCGGCCCTCGAGAGGGTACAATGAGCAGTTCTTC
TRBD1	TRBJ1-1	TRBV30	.	CAWRTGVGSWSTEAFF	TGTGCCTGGAGGACAGGGGTCGGCTCCTGGAGCACTGAAGCTTTCTTT
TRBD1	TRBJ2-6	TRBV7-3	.	CASSTRTGRSGANVLTF	TGTGCCAGCAGCACCCGGACAGGACGCTCTGGGGCCAACGTCCTGACTTTC